Sequencing of this T cell receptor (beta chain) was carried out in a study of T-cell memory formation after mild COVID-19. Overall study context: TCR clusters were mostly donor specific.

Findings and caveats of the study: SARS-CoV-2 specificity was not confirmed for second-wave clones peaking on day 37.

As concerns this clonotype: Antigen unknown.

Germline V gene data show CDR1 as SGHVS and CDR2 as FNYEAQ. The CDR3 has 13 amino acids. The V end lost 0 bases, the J end lost 4 bases, and 5 bases lay between the germline ends. The authors produced TCR alpha and TCR beta cDNA libraries with sample barcodes and UMIs by 5'RACE using constant-segment primers. TCRdb used MiXCR to reprocess the 5' RACE reads, holding one entry per CDR3 protein. The table includes around 310,000 distinct CDR3 sequences, roughly 19% detected once. Sequenced input: PBMCs or a T cell subset sorted from them (not recorded which). The genes are TRBV7-6 and TRBJ2-3; no definite D call. This clonotype was sampled from a man younger than 35 who had mild COVID-19 (a few samples of this study predate the infection). Cell type and time point are not known. Written as DNA, the CDR3 is TGTGCCAGCAGCTTAGCGGATCCAGATACGCAGTATTTT. Its translation is CASSLADPDTQYF.